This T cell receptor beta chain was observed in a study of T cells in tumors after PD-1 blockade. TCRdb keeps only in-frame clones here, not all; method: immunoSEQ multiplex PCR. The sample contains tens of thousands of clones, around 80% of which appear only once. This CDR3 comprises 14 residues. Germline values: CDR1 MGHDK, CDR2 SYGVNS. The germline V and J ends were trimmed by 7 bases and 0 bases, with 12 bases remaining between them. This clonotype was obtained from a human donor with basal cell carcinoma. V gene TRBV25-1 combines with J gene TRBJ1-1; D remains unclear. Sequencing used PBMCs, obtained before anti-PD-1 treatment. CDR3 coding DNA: TGTGCCAGCACCCCTGACATCTTGAACACTGAAGCTTTCTTT. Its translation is CASTPDILNTEAFF. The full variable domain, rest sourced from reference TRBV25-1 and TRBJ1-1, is EADIYQTPRYLVIGTGKKITLECSQTMGHDKMYWYQQDPGMELHLIHYSYGVNSTEKGDLSSESTVSRIRTEHFPLTLESARPSHTSQYLCASTPDILNTEAFFGQGTRLTVV.